A single sample is the source of the 8 T cell receptor beta chains below, sequenced in a study of Graves' ophthalmopathy and Graves' hyperthyroidism. Investigators amplified TCR beta CDR3 regions from RNA transcripts. An initial RT-PCR round employing HTBI primers preceded a second-round multiplex PCR. One entry per CDR3 protein, called by TCRdb with MiXCR from the multiplex PCR reads. Of hundreds of thousands of distinct CDR3 sequences in the sample, 13% to 15% were seen once. Sequencing used blood. These receptors all stem from a woman aged 25 to 39 with Graves' ophthalmopathy.

This clonotype was detected ten times or more. The J gene is TRBJ2-3, the V gene TRBV6-4; D may be TRBD1 (6 bases). Germline assignment: CDR1 MRHNA and CDR2 SNTAGT. The V end was cut by 3 bases, the J end by 4 bases, with 11 bases between. CDR3 length: 14 residues. The chain's CDR3 is CASSERTEADTQYF. DNA for the CDR3: TGTGCCAGCAGTGAAAGGACAGAGGCAGATACGCAGTATTTT.

The CDR3 reads CAWDSVGGRYEQYF. CDR3 bases: TGTGCCTGGGATTCTGTTGGGGGCCGCTACGAGCAGTACTTC. This sequence joins TRBV30 and TRBJ2-7, with a possible D match to TRBD1 (6 bases). Looked up from germline, CDR1 is GTSNPN and CDR2 is SVGIG (reference sequence). The length of the CDR3 is 14 residues. With 5 bases removed from V and 3 bases from J, the gap between germline ends came to 17 bases.

A single count supports this clonotype. A much larger clone differs from this one at a single base, so this may be a read error. The conserved phenylalanine or tryptophan is not found at the CDR3 terminus, so this likely reflects a read error. J is TRBJ1-3 and V is TRBV6-1; D remains unclear. CDR3 length: 12 amino acids. The V gene lost 4 bases and the J gene lost 2 bases, with 3 bases spanning the gap. Germline lookup yields CDR1 MNHNS and CDR2 SASEGT. CDR3 bases: TGTGCCAGCAGTGGGGCTGGAAACACCATATATTTG. It yields the protein CASSGAGNTIYL.

This clonotype was detected many times. This chain uses TRBV7-8 with TRBJ1-2; D gene unclear. The length of the CDR3 is 13 residues. CDR1 and CDR2 from the germline V gene are SGHVS and FQNEAQ. Trimming cost V 1 base and J 3 bases, with 6 bases left between them. The CDR3 sequence: CASSLVPDYGYTF. CDR3 nucleotide sequence: TGTGCCAGCAGCTTAGTACCCGACTATGGCTACACCTTC. Complete variable domain (other parts from reference TRBV7-8 and TRBJ1-2): GAGVSQSPRYKVAKRGQDVALRCDPISGHVSLFWYQQALGQGPEFLTYFQNEAQLDKSGLPSDRFFAERPEGSVSTLKIQRTQQEDSAVYLCASSLVPDYGYTFGSGTRLTVV.

This clonotype was found many times. The chain links TRBV19 to TRBJ1-3; the match to TRBD1 covers 11 bases. Germline-derived CDR1 and CDR2 are LNHDA and SQIVND (reference sequence). With V trimmed by 7 bases and J by 8 bases, 13 bases remained unmatched. The CDR3 has 16 amino acids. In DNA form, the CDR3 reads TGTGCCAGTAATCCCGGGACAGGGGGAAAGGATGACACCATATATTTT. The encoded protein is CASNPGTGGKDDTIYF.

This clonotype was detected ten times or more. This chain uses TRBV12-3 or TRBV12-4 with TRBJ1-1, with 10 bases aligning to TRBD1. V lost 3 bases to trimming and J lost 6 bases; unmatched junction nucleotides: 7. The CDR3 consists of 15 residues. The CDR3 region is CASSFRTGGFSEAFF. In DNA, the CDR3 is TGTGCCAGCAGTTTCAGGACAGGGGGGTTCTCTGAAGCTTTCTTT.

The rearrangement links TRBV20-1 to TRBJ2-7, with D perhaps TRBD2 (5 bases). This CDR3 has 13 residues. Trimming took 5 bases from V and 2 from J, leaving 13 bases between them. The germline gives CDR1 DFQATT, CDR2 SNEGSKA (reference sequence). The CDR3 loop reads CSAERTGTYEQYF. The CDR3 region has the DNA TGCAGTGCTGAACGGACGGGGACCTACGAGCAGTACTTC.

This clonotype was recorded many times. V usage is TRBV7-8 and J usage is TRBJ1-5; D is perhaps TRBD1 (5 bases). The CDR3 spans 15 residues. Germline-derived CDR1 and CDR2 are SGHVS and FQNEAQ. V was pared by 5 bases and J by 4 bases, with 15 bases between. The CDR3 protein is CASSPAGRGNQPQHF. CDR3 bases: TGTGCCAGCAGCCCCGCGGGCCGGGGGAATCAGCCCCAGCATTTT.